These T cell receptor beta chains were read from a single sample in a study of T cells in Graves' hyperthyroidism and ophthalmopathy. From the multiplex PCR reads, TCRdb called clonotypes with MiXCR, one entry per CDR3 protein. The top ten hold approximately 12% of the sample, which has a few hundred thousand distinct CDR3 sequences, approximately 15% seen once. The sequenced sample consisted of blood. Receptors originate from a woman between 35 and 50 years old with Graves' hyperthyroidism that later progressed to Graves' ophthalmopathy. Both conserved end residues are part of each CDR3. D genes are given only for firm matches. Clone size is stated in some rows and not others, as once, few, many or a class when expanded.

>TRBJ2-3|NA|TRBV10-3|many
CAISDVGGTADTQYF
TGTGCCATCAGTGACGTTGGCGGGACGGCAGATACGCAGTATTTT
>TRBJ2-7|NA|TRBV27|many
CASSRGREYEQYF
TGTGCCAGCAGCAGGGGGAGGGAGTACGAGCAGTACTTC
>TRBJ2-2|TRBD2|TRBV12-3/TRBV12-4|many
CASSLGREFNTGELFF
TGTGCCAGCAGTTTAGGGCGGGAGTTTAACACCGGGGAGCTGTTTTTT
>TRBJ2-2|NA|TRBV29-1|many
CSVVASTGELFF
TGCAGCGTTGTCGCCTCCACCGGGGAGCTGTTTTTT
>TRBJ2-3|TRBD2|TRBV6-2/TRBV6-3|many
CASSPGLAGGLADTQYF
TGTGCCAGCAGCCCCGGACTAGCGGGAGGGTTGGCAGATACGCAGTATTTT
>TRBJ2-1|TRBD2|TRBV27|many
CASSDGTSNYGEQFF
TGTGCCAGCAGCGACGGGACTAGTAACTATGGTGAGCAGTTCTTC
>TRBJ2-7|NA|TRBV18|few
CASSMTDYEQYF
TGTGCCAGCTCAATGACAGACTACGAGCAGTACTTC
>TRBJ2-3|NA|TRBV7-8|many
CASSLRLTPVITDTQYF
TGTGCCAGCAGCTTAAGACTCACTCCAGTTATTACAGATACGCAGTATTTT
>TRBJ2-7|TRBD2|TRBV28|many
CASSSRLAGYYEQYF
TGTGCCAGCAGTTCCCGACTAGCGGGATACTACGAGCAGTACTTC
>TRBJ2-4|NA|TRBV11-2|many
CASSLAWAVPIPKNIQYF
TGTGCCAGCAGCTTAGCGTGGGCAGTCCCTATACCCAAAAACATTCAGTACTTC
>TRBJ2-5|NA|TRBV20-1|NA
CSARGTGQQETQYF
TGCAGTGCTAGAGGAACAGGACAGCAAGAGACCCAGTACTTC
>TRBJ2-3|TRBD2|TRBV6-9|NA
CASSSPGLGTDTQYF
TGTGCCAGCAGTTCCCCGGGACTAGGGACAGATACGCAGTATTTT
>TRBJ2-1|NA|TRBV19|many
CASSMTGYNEQFF
TGTGCCAGTAGTATGACAGGCTACAATGAGCAGTTCTTC
>TRBJ2-1|NA|TRBV2|many
CASLANNEQFF
TGTGCCAGCCTTGCCAACAATGAGCAGTTCTTC
>TRBJ2-3|TRBD2|TRBV5-1|many
CASSLLARGTDTQYF
TGCGCCAGCAGCTTACTAGCGAGGGGCACAGATACGCAGTATTTT